One and the same sample provided the 19 T cell receptor beta chains below, sequenced in a study of blood T cells in healthy people across ages. The second PCR ran roughly 6 to 11 cycles with a sample-barcoded 5' primer and J-beta primers. From the 5' RACE reads, TCRdb called clonotypes with MiXCR, one entry per CDR3 protein. The sample has 1.5 million or so distinct CDR3 sequences, approximately 42% seen once. The specimen sequenced was blood. The origin of the receptors is a young woman in good health.

This clonotype turned up a few times. The V and J genes are TRBV5-1 and TRBJ2-5; TRBD2 agrees at 14 bases. The CDR3 contains 13 residues. The V gene end was trimmed by 0 bases and the J gene end by 13 bases; junction bases not matched to a gene: 2. Germline assignment: CDR1 SGHRS and CDR2 YFSETQ. CDR3 sequence (DNA): TGCGCCAGCAGCTTGGCTGGGACTAGCGGGGGGTACTTC. Encoded protein: CASSLAGTSGGYF.

This clonotype has more than one count but fewer than ten. The chain employs TRBV6-5 and TRBJ2-1, with D maybe TRBD1 (5 bases). The ends were cut back, 4 bases at V and 12 bases at J, with 10 bases in the middle. The CDR3 has 11 residues. Germline V gives CDR1 MNHEY, CDR2 SVGAGI. DNA of the CDR3: TGTGCCAGCAGTTCCGGACAAGGGCAGTTCTTC. Residues: CASSSGQGQFF.

This clonotype has just a few counts. The chain uses TRBV20-1 and TRBJ1-4, with 7 bases fitting TRBD1. V trimming: 0 bases; J trimming: 8 bases; junction bases outside the gene matches: 9. Germline V gene lookup returns CDR1 DFQATT and CDR2 SNEGSKA (reference sequence). The CDR3 length is 15 residues. CDR3 protein: CSARDHRGPAEKLFF. In nucleotides, the CDR3 is TGCAGTGCTAGAGATCATAGGGGGCCTGCAGAAAAACTGTTTTTT.

This clonotype has only a few counts. The chain joins TRBV3-1 to TRBJ2-5; D is ambiguous. CDR1 and CDR2 from the germline V gene are LGHDT and YNNKEL (reference sequence). Trimming removed 0 bases from V and 3 bases from J, with 29 bases in between. CDR3 length equals 21 residues. The chain's CDR3 is CASSQDDSPSVDPSTEETQYF. The CDR3 region has the DNA TGTGCCAGCAGCCAAGATGATTCCCCCTCCGTGGACCCTAGTACGGAAGAGACCCAGTACTTC.

The chain is built from TRBV28 and TRBJ2-7; 9 bases map to TRBD1. V was clipped by 5 bases and J by 0 bases; unmatched bases: 5. Germline CDR1 reads MDHEN; CDR2 reads SYDVKM. The CDR3 spans 15 residues. The CDR3 DNA sequence: TGTGCCAGCAGTGGGACAGGGTTCGGCTCCTACGAGCAGTACTTC. This translates into CASSGTGFGSYEQYF.

The chain has TRBV4-1 and TRBJ1-5, with D unresolved. Between the trimmed V and J ends, which lost 0 bases and 0 bases, there was a span of 9 bases. CDR3 length equals 16 residues. The germline V gene has CDR1 MGHRA and CDR2 YSYEKL. CDR3 DNA: TGCGCCAGCAGCCAAGATCCAGAATATAGCAATCAGCCCCAGCATTTT. It is translated as CASSQDPEYSNQPQHF.

J is TRBJ1-5 and V is TRBV3-1; 8 positions agree with TRBD1. Germline values: CDR1 LGHDT, CDR2 YNNKEL (reference sequence). The V gene end was trimmed by 4 bases and the J gene end by 6 bases; junction bases not matched to a gene: 5. The CDR3 is made up of 14 amino acids. CDR3 sequence reads: CASSRAGGLQPQHF. In DNA form, the CDR3 reads TGTGCCAGCAGCCGAGCAGGGGGCCTTCAGCCCCAGCATTTT.

The chain carries TRBV12-3 or TRBV12-4 and TRBJ1-4, with D possibly being TRBD1 (5 bases). The CDR3 has 15 amino acids. Trimming removed 6 bases at V and 10 bases at J, with 21 bases between. The chain's CDR3 is CASRTEDTSQPKLFF. Here the CDR3 DNA reads TGTGCCAGCAGGACCGAGGACACCTCACAGCCAAAACTGTTTTTT.

This sequence joins TRBV7-2 and TRBJ2-3, with TRBD2 matching 9 bases. Germline CDR1 reads SGHTA; CDR2 reads FQGNSA. The V and J ends lost 2 bases and 0 bases, in that order; junction bases with no gene match: 6. The CDR3 has 17 amino acids. DNA of the CDR3: TGTGCCAGCAGCTTATCTTCCCTAGCGGGGAGCACAGATACGCAGTATTTT. Translating gives CASSLSSLAGSTDTQYF.

CDR3 bases: TGCGCCAGCAGCACCGGACCACGGGAGACGGATACGCAGTATTTT. Residues: CASSTGPRETDTQYF. The chain joins TRBV5-1 to TRBJ2-3; TRBD2 is a possible D gene (6 bases). The CDR3 length is 15 residues. From germline, CDR1 is SGHRS and CDR2 YFSETQ. Between the trimmed V and J ends, which lost 4 bases and 6 bases, there was a span of 18 bases.

There are many counts of this clonotype. The chain employs TRBV4-1 and TRBJ2-7; D unresolved. In germline, CDR1 is MGHRA, CDR2 YSYEKL. The CDR3 extends over 14 amino acids. Trimming left V 0 bases short and J 6 bases short, with 12 bases between. The CDR3 region has the DNA TGCGCCAGCAGCCAAGATGGACGGCCCGCCGAGCAGTACTTC. Translating gives CASSQDGRPAEQYF.

The chain has TRBV4-1 and TRBJ2-4; TRBD1 matches 7 bases. Germline CDR1 is MGHRA and CDR2 is YSYEKL. This CDR3 region has 14 residues. V lost 3 bases to trimming and J lost 1 base; unmatched junction nucleotides: 0. CDR3 in DNA: TGCGCCAGCAGCCAGACAGGGGCCAAAAACATTCAGTACTTC. Translation gives CASSQTGAKNIQYF.

This chain connects TRBV20-1 to TRBJ2-5; 7 positions agree with TRBD2. This CDR3 is 13 amino acids long. Looked up from germline, CDR1 is DFQATT and CDR2 is SNEGSKA (reference sequence). V lost 5 bases and J lost 2; bases outside the gene matches: 5. CDR3 DNA sequence: TGCAGTGCTGCGGCTAGCGGACAAGAGACCCAGTACTTC. Protein sequence: CSAAASGQETQYF.

The chain uses TRBV7-2 and TRBJ2-7; D possibly corresponds to TRBD2 (6 bases). The germline V and J ends were trimmed by 3 bases and 2 bases, with 17 bases remaining between them. The CDR3 contains 16 residues. The germline V gene encodes CDR1 SGHTA and CDR2 FQGNSA. CDR3 sequence (DNA): TGTGCCAGCAGCTTCCACGGGACTGGACTTACCTACGAGCAGTACTTC. It translates to CASSFHGTGLTYEQYF.

With respect to this clonotype: This probably arose from a read error, given a far larger clone one base away. The genes are TRBV9 and TRBJ2-1, with D hard to call. Per germline, CDR1 SGDLS and CDR2 YYNGEE. The CDR3 is 12 residues long. The CDR3 here is CAGSVGYNEQFF. CDR3 DNA sequence: TGTGCCGGCAGCGTCGGTTACAATGAGCAGTTCTTC.

The chain couples TRBV9 to TRBJ1-1; D unresolved. The CDR3 loop spans 14 amino acids. The germline CDR1 and CDR2 sequences are SGDLS and YYNGEE. V lost 3 bases and J lost 0, with 9 bases in between. The CDR3 coding sequence is TGTGCCAGCAGCGCCGGACCGATGAACACTGAAGCTTTCTTT. Translating gives CASSAGPMNTEAFF.

V usage is TRBV3-1 and J usage is TRBJ1-6; TRBD1 is a possible D gene (5 bases). Germline V lookup: CDR1 LGHDT, CDR2 YNNKEL (reference sequence). There are 15 residues in the CDR3. With 4 bases removed from V and 2 bases from J, the gap between germline ends came to 9 bases. The DNA of the CDR3 is TGTGCCAGCAGCCGAGGACAAACCTATAATTCACCCCTCCACTTT. Encoded protein: CASSRGQTYNSPLHF.

About this clonotype itself: A read error may produce the germline difference seen at one junction end. The rearrangement joins TRBV2 to TRBJ1-5, with D perhaps TRBD1 (6 bases). Germline assignment: CDR1 SNHLY and CDR2 FYNNEI. This CDR3 spans 15 amino acids. The CDR3: CASLGAGAGNRPQHF. The CDR3 nucleotides read TGTGCCAGCTTGGGGGCGGGGGCTGGCAATCGGCCCCAGCATTTT. Full variable domain (outside the CDR3, taken from reference TRBV2 and TRBJ1-5): EPEVTQTPSHQVTQMGQEVILRCVPISNHLYFYWYRQILGQKVEFLVSFYNNEISEKSEIFDDQFSVERPDGSNFTLKIRSTKLEDSAMYFCASLGAGAGNRPQHFGDGTRLSIL.

The J gene is TRBJ2-5, the V gene TRBV11-2; 7 bases align to TRBD2. CDR1 is SGHAT, CDR2 FQNNGV, per germline. This CDR3 is 13 amino acids long. The J segment lost 13 bases and the V segment lost 10 bases, leaving 18 bases of the junction unmatched. The CDR3 region has the DNA TGTGCCACTTCTAGCGGAGTCAGACCCGAACGGTACTTC. Translated, it gives CATSSGVRPERYF.